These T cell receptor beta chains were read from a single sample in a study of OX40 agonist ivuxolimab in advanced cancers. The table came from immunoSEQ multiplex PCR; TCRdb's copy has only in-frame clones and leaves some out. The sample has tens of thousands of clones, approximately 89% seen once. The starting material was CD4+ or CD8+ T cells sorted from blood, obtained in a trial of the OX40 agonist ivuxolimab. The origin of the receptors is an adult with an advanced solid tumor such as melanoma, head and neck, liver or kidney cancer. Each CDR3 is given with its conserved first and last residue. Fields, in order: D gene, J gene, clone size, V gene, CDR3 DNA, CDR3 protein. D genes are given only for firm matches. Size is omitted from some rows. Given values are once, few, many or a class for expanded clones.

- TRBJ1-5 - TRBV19 TGTGCCAGTGACCATGGAGGGGCTGGCAATCAGCCCCAGCATTTT CASDHGGAGNQPQHF
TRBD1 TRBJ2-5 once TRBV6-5 TGTGCCAGCAGTCGCGCAGGGGGTGTAGAGACCCAGTACTTC CASSRAGGVETQYF
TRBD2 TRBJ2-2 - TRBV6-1 TGTGCCAGCAGTGAAGCCGCGACTAGCGGGGTTACAGGCGGGGAGCTGTTTTTT CASSEAATSGVTGGELFF
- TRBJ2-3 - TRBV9 TGTGCCAGCAGCGTAGGACAGGAGGGGCCAGATACGCAGTATTTT CASSVGQEGPDTQYF
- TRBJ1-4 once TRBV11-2 TGTGCCAGCAGCTTAGAAGGGTGGCGGTCGGGTGAAAAACTGTTTTTT CASSLEGWRSGEKLFF
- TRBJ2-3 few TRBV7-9 TGTGCCAGCAACCCCAGAGCAGCAGATACGCAGTATTTT CASNPRAADTQYF
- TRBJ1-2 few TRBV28 TGTGCCAGCAGGATGGATAGAACCGGTGGCTACACCTTC CASRMDRTGGYTF
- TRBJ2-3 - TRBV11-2 TGTGCCAGCAGCTTAGATCTGGGCAGGGCGGCGTATTTT CASSLDLGRAAYF
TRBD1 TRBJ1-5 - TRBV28 TGTGCCAGCAGGGGGGGGGACAGGGGTAGCAATCAGCCCCAGCATTTT CASRGGDRGSNQPQHF
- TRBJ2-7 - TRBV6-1 TGTGCCAGCAGTCCGGCCTACGAGCAGTACTTC CASSPAYEQYF
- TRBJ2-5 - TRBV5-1 TGCGCCAGCAGCTTTGCCGGAACCCAAGAGACCCAGTACTTC CASSFAGTQETQYF
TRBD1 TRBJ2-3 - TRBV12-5 TGTGCTAGTGCCCTAATACACCAGACAGGGTATGGCACAGATACGCAGTATTTT CASALIHQTGYGTDTQYF
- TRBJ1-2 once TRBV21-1 TGTGCCAGCAGTTTTAGACAGGTCGGGGAAAACTATGGCTACACCTTC CASSFRQVGENYGYTF
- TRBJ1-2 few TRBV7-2 TGTGCCAGCAGCTCCGAAGACCTGTTACAGACCTTC CASSSEDLLQTF
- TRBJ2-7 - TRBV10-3 TGTGCCATCAGTGGACAGCAATACGAGCAGTACTTC CAISGQQYEQYF
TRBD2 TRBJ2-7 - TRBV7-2 TGTGCCAGCAGCCCTAGACTGACGCGGGGGGGCCTTGGCGAGCAGTACTTC CASSPRLTRGGLGEQYF
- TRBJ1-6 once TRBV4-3 TGCGCCAGCAGCCAAGAGTGGTTCTATAATTCACCCCTCCACTTT CASSQEWFYNSPLHF
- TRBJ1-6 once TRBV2 TGTGCCAGCGCGAGGGGGGTCGGCTCACCCCTCCACTTT CASARGVGSPLHF
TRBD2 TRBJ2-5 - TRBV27 TGTGCCAGCAGTCCCCCTCGGAGAGCGGGGGCCCTCCAAGAGACCCAGTACTTC CASSPPRRAGALQETQYF
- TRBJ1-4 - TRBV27 TGTGCCAGCAGTCCCTTGACCTTACGAGAAAAACTGTTTTTT CASSPLTLREKLFF
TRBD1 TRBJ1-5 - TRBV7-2 TGTGCCAGCAGCCTGGGACAGTCCTATCAGCCCCAGCATTTT CASSLGQSYQPQHF
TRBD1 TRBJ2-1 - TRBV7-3 TGTGCCAGCAGCTTATTGGGACAGGGGGCAGGTAATGAGCAGTTCTTC CASSLLGQGAGNEQFF
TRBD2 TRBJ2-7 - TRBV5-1 TGCGCCAGCAGCATCGCCGGGACTAGCGGGGGGGCCTCGTACGAGCAGTACTTC CASSIAGTSGGASYEQYF
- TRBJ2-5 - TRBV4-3 TGCGCCAGCAGCCAAGATGGTTCGACCCAGTACTTC CASSQDGSTQYF
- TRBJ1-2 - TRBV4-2 TGTGCCAGCAGCCAAGATCTTGAGGGGGGAAGGAGTTATGGCTACACCTTC CASSQDLEGGRSYGYTF
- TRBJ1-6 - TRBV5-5 TGTGCCAGCAGCTTGGCCCGAGTCAGAGGACTGGTTAATTCACCCCTCCACTTT CASSLARVRGLVNSPLHF
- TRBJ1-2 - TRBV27 TGTGCCAGCGCCGGACCTCTTGGGGGCTACACCTTC CASAGPLGGYTF
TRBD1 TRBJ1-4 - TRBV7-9 TGTGCCAGCAGCCAGACAGGGGGCGACGAAAAACTGTTTTTT CASSQTGGDEKLFF
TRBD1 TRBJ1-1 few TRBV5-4 TGTGCCAGCAGCGTTGCGAAGACAGGGAGAGGGACTGAAGCTTTCTTT CASSVAKTGRGTEAFF
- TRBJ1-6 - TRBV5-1 TGCGCCAGCAGCGTTGACCGGGACAACCTCCTTCCACCCCTCCACTTT CASSVDRDNLLPPLHF
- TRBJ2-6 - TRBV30 TGTGCCTGGAGTGTCAGGGTCTCTGGGGCCAACGTCCTGACTTTC CAWSVRVSGANVLTF
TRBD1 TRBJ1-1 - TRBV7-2 TGTGCCAGCAGCCGGGCAGGGGGCTCCGCTAGCACTGAAGCTTTCTTT CASSRAGGSASTEAFF
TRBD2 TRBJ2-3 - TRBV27 TGTGCCAGCCTTCCTAGGGTTTACCAGCGGGGGCTGATCACAGATACGCAGTATTTT CASLPRVYQRGLITDTQYF
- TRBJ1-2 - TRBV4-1 TGCGCCAGCAGCCAAGATCGGCCGACTCACCGGGGGACCTTC CASSQDRPTHRGTF
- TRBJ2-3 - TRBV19 TGTGCCAGCACGGGAAGCACAGATACGCAGTATTTT CASTGSTDTQYF
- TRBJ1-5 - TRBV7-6 TGTGCCAGCAGCTTACAACAGGACAATCAGCCCCAGCATTTT CASSLQQDNQPQHF
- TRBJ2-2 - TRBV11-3 TGTGCCAGCAGCCGGGTGACCGGGGAGCTGTTTTTT CASSRVTGELFF
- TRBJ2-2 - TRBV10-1 TGCGCCAGCAGTGAGAACACCGGGGAGCTGTTTTTT CASSENTGELFF
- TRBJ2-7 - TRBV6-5 TGTGCCAGCAGCAGGACCGTAAACTCCTACGAGCAGTACTTC CASSRTVNSYEQYF
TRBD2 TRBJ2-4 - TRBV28 TGTGCCAGCAGGCCGCCTCCGGGACTAGCGGGGGGGGCCAAAAACATTCAGTACTTC CASRPPPGLAGGAKNIQYF
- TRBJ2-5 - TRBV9 TGTGCCAGCAGCCCCGCTCCAGTCAGGGAGACCCAGTACTTC CASSPAPVRETQYF
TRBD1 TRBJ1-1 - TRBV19 TGTGCCAGTAGTGTCGACAGGGGGACTGAAGCTTTCTTT CASSVDRGTEAFF
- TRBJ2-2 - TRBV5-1 TGCGCCAGCAGCCCTAGGAATGTTGGAACCGGGGAGCTGTTTTTT CASSPRNVGTGELFF
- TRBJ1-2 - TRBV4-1 TGCGCCAGCAGCCAAGATGAGCAGGGAGTATGGTATGGCTACACCTTC CASSQDEQGVWYGYTF
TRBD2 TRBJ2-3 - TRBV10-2 TGCGCCAGCAGTGAGTGGGGACTATCCACAGATACGCAGTATTTT CASSEWGLSTDTQYF
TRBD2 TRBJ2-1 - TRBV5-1 TGCGCCAGCAGCACCCGACTAGCGGGGGGTCCTTCTCGGGGCAATGAGCAGTTCTTC CASSTRLAGGPSRGNEQFF
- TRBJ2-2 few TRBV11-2 TGTGCCAGCAGCAAGTTGTGGGGGGGCAACACCGGGGAGCTGTTTTTT CASSKLWGGNTGELFF
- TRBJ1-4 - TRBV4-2 TGTGCCAGCAGCCAAGGAGGTACAACTAATGAAAAACTGTTTTTT CASSQGGTTNEKLFF
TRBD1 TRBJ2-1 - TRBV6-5 TGTGCCAGCAGTTCTGGACAGGGGATACGCAATGAGCAGTTCTTC CASSSGQGIRNEQFF
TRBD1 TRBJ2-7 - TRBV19 TGTGCCAGTAGTTCTCAACAGGGGAGCTCCTACGAGCAGTACTTC CASSSQQGSSYEQYF
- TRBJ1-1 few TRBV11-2 TGTGCCAGCAGCATTAGCGACAGCACGACTGAAGCTTTCTTT CASSISDSTTEAFF
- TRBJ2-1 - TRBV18 TGTGCCAGCTCACCGACAGGCGGCGACAATGAGCAGTTCTTC CASSPTGGDNEQFF
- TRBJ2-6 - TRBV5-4 TGTGCCAGCAGCAACAGGCAATCTGGGGCCAACGTCCTGACTTTC CASSNRQSGANVLTF
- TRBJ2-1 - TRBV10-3 TGTGCCATCAGTGACCCGAGGGCCCCCCCCCAGTTCTTC CAISDPRAPPQFF
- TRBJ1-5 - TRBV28 TGTGCCAGCAGTTTCGGCCGGGTTGACCAGCCCCAGCATTTT CASSFGRVDQPQHF
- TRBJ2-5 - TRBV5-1 TGCGCCAGCAGCTTCTTGGCAGCGCAAGAGACCCAGTACTTC CASSFLAAQETQYF
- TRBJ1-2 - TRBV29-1 TGCAGCGTTGAAGATACAGGGACCTATGGCTACACCTTC CSVEDTGTYGYTF